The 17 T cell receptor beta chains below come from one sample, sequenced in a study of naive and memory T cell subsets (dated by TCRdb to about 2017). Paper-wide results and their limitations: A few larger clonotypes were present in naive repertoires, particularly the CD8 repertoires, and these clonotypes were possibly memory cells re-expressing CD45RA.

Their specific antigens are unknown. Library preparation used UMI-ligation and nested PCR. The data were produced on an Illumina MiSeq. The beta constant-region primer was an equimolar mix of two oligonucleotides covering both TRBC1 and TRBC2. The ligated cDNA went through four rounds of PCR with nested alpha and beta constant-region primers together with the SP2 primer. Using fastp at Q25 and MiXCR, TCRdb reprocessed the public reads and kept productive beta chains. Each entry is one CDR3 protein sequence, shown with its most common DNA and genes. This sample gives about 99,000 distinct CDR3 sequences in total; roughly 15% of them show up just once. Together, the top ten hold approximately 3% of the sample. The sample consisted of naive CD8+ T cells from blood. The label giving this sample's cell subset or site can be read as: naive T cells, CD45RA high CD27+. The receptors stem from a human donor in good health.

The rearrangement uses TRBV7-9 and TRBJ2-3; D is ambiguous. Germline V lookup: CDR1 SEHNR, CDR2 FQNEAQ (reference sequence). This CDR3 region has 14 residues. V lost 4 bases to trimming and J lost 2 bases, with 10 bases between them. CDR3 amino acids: CASSSTVTTDTQYF. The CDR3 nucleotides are TGTGCCAGCAGCTCGACGGTAACCACAGATACGCAGTATTTT.

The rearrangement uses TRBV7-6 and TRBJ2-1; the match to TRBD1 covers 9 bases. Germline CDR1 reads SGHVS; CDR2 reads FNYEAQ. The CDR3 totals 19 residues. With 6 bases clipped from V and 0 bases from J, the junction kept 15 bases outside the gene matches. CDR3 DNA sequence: TGTGCCAGCAGTCCCCGGGACAGGGAATTAGCTGGCTCCTACAATGAGCAGTTCTTC. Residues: CASSPRDRELAGSYNEQFF.

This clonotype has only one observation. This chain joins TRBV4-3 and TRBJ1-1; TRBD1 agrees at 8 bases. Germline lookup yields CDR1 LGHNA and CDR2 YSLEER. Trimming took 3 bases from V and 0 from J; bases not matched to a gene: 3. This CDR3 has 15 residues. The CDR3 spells CASSQDRVMNTEAFF. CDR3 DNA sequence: TGCGCCAGCAGCCAGGACAGGGTAATGAACACTGAAGCTTTCTTT.

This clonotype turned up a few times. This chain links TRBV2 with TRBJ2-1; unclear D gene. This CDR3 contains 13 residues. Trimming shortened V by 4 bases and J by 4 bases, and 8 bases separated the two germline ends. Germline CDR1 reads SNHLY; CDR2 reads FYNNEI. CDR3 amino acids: CASSVSRYNEQFF. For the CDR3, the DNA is TGTGCCAGCAGTGTAAGCAGATACAATGAGCAGTTCTTC.

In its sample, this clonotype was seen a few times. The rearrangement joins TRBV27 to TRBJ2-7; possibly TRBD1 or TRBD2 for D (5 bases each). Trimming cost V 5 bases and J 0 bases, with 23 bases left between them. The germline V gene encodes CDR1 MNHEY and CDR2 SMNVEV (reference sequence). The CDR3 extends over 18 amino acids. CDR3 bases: TGTGCCAGCAGTCTACGGGACCCGGAAAGATTCAGCTCCTACGAGCAGTACTTC. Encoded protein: CASSLRDPERFSSYEQYF.

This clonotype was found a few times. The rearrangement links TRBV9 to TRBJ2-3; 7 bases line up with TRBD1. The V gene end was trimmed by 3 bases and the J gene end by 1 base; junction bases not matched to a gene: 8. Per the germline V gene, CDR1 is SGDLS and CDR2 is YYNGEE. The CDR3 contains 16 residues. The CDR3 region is CASSATGVVRTDTQYF. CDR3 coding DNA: TGTGCCAGCAGCGCCACAGGGGTGGTGCGCACAGATACGCAGTATTTT. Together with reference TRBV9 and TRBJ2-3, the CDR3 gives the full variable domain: DSGVTQTPKHLITATGQRVTLRCSPRSGDLSVYWYQQSLDQGLQFLIQYYNGEERAKGNILERFSAQQFPDLHSELNLSSLELGDSALYFCASSATGVVRTDTQYFGPGTRLTVL.

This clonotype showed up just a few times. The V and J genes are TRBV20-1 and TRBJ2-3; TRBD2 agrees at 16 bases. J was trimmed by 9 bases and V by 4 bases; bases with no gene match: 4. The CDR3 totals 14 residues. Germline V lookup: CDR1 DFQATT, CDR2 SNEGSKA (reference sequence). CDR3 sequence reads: CSAKGLAGGLTQYF. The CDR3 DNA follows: TGCAGTGCTAAGGGACTAGCGGGAGGGTTAACGCAGTATTTT.

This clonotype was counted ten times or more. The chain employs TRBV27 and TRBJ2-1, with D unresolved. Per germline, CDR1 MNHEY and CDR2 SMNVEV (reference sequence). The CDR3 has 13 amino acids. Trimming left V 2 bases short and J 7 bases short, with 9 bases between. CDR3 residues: CASSLGSRNEQFF. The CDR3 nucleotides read TGTGCCAGCAGTTTAGGGTCCAGAAATGAGCAGTTCTTC.

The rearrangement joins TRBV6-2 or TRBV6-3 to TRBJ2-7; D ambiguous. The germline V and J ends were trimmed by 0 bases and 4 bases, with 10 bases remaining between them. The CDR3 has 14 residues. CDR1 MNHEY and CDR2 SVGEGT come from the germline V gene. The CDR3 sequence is CASSYSIQKYEQYF. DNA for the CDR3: TGTGCCAGCAGTTACTCGATACAGAAATACGAGCAGTACTTC.

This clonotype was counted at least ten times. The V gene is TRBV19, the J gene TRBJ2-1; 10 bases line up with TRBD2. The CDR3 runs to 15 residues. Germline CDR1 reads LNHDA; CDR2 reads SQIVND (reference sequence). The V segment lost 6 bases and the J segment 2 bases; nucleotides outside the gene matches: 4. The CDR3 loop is CASSSSGSPYNEQFF. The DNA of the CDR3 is TGTGCCAGTAGCTCTAGCGGGAGCCCCTACAATGAGCAGTTCTTC.

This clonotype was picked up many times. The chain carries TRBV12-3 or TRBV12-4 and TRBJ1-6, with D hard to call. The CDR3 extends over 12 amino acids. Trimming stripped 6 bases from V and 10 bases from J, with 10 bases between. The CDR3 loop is CASSYSESPLHF. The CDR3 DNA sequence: TGTGCCAGCAGCTACAGTGAATCACCCCTCCACTTT.

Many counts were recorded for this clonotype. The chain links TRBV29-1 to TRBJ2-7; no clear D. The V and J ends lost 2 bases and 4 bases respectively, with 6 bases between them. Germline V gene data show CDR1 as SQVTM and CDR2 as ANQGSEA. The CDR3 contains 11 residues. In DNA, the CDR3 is TGCAGCGTTGAAATGCTTTACGAGCAGTACTTC. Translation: CSVEMLYEQYF.

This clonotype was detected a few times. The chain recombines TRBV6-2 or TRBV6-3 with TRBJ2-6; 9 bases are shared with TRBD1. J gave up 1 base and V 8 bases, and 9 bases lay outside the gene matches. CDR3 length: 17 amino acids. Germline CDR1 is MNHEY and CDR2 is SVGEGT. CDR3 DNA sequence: TGTGCCAGCCGGACAGGGGAATTCTCTTCTGGGGCCAACGTCCTGACTTTC. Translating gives CASRTGEFSSGANVLTF.

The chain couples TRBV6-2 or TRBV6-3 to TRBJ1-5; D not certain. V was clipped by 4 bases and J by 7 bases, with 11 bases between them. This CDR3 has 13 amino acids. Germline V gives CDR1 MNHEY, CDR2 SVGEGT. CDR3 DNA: TGTGCCAGCAGTTGGGGTCATGGCCAGCCCCAGCATTTT. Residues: CASSWGHGQPQHF.

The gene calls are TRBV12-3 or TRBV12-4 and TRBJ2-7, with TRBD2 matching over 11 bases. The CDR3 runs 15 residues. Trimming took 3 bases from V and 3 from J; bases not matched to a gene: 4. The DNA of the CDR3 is TGTGCCAGCAGTTTTGGGACTAGCGGATTCTACGAGCAGTACTTC. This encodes CASSFGTSGFYEQYF.

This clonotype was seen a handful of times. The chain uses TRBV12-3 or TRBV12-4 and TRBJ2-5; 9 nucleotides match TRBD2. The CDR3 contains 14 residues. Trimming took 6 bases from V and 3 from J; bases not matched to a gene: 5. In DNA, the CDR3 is TGTGCCAGCAGACTAGCGGGTGGGGAAGAGACCCAGTACTTC. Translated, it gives CASRLAGGEETQYF.

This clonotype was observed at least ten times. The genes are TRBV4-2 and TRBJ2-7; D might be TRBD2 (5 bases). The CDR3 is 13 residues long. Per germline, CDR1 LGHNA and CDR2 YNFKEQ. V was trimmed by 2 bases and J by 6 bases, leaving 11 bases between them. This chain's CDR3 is CASSQSRAGEQYF. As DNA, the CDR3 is TGTGCCAGCAGCCAATCCCGGGCGGGCGAGCAGTACTTC.